Presented here are 30 T cell receptor beta chains from one specimen sequenced in a study of cytomegalovirus exposure and HLA in healthy donors (dated by TCRdb to between 2016 and 2019). Library generation was performed with the immunoSEQ multiplex PCR assay. A mixture of 60 forward primers for TCR Vbeta segments and 13 reverse primers for TCR Jbeta segments was used in the multiplex PCR. TCRdb limited this immuneACCESS table to in-frame rearrangements with V and J called. A share of clones is missing; checked studies link under half to unresolved V genes, and the rest is unexplained. The sample yields more than 100,000 clones; roughly 80% were counted once. The ten most abundant clones make up 8.8% of the sample. The material sequenced was PBMCs. Receptors originate from a female donor in good health and CMV-seropositive.

This sequence joins TRBV7-6 and TRBJ1-2; D may be TRBD1 (6 bases). Trimming removed 5 bases from V and 5 bases from J, with 9 bases in between. This CDR3 contains 12 residues. CDR1 is SGHVS, CDR2 FNYEAQ, per germline. CDR3 nucleotide sequence: TGTGCCAGCAGCCCGCAGGGGTATGGCTACACCTTC. This sequence encodes CASSPQGYGYTF.

The CDR3 loop is CASSLVGGPLHF. The CDR3 nucleotides read TGTGCCAGCAGCTTAGTCGGGGGACCCCTCCACTTT. The genes are TRBV11-2 and TRBJ1-6; D is perhaps TRBD1 (5 bases). Germline V CDR1 and CDR2: SGHAT, FQNNGV. Trimming took 1 base from V and 12 from J, leaving 7 bases between them. The CDR3 is 12 residues long.

This rearrangement joins TRBV5-4 to TRBJ2-3; TRBD2 matches at 12 bases. The V gene's germline CDR1 is SGHNT and CDR2 YYREEE (reference sequence). The ends lost 4 bases at V and 0 bases at J; junction bases unmatched: 3. The CDR3 has 16 residues. CDR3: CASSKTSGGSTDTQYF. In DNA, the CDR3 is TGTGCCAGCAGCAAAACTAGCGGGGGGAGCACAGATACGCAGTATTTT.

This clone has just a few counts. CDR3 nucleotide sequence: TGTGCCAGCAGCCGGAACAGGGAGAGCAATCAGCCCCAGCATTTT. Encoded protein: CASSRNRESNQPQHF. The chain couples TRBV6-5 to TRBJ1-5, with a tentative D call TRBD1 (6 bases). The CDR3 has 15 amino acids. Germline assignment: CDR1 MNHEY and CDR2 SVGAGI. Trimming left V 6 bases short and J 1 base short, with 13 bases between.

The J gene is TRBJ2-1, the V gene TRBV5-1; 7 bases are a match to TRBD1. V trimming: 6 bases; J trimming: 2 bases; junction bases outside the gene matches: 8. Germline values: CDR1 SGHRS, CDR2 YFSETQ. The CDR3 runs to 15 residues. CDR3 protein: CASTPQGDPYNEQFF. As DNA, the CDR3 is TGCGCCAGCACCCCTCAGGGGGATCCCTACAATGAGCAGTTCTTC. Together with reference TRBV5-1 and TRBJ2-1, the CDR3 gives the full variable domain: KAGVTQTPRYLIKTRGQQVTLSCSPISGHRSVSWYQQTPGQGLQFLFEYFSETQRNKGNFPGRFSGRQFSNSRSEMNVSTLELGDSALYLCASTPQGDPYNEQFFGPGTRLTVL.

CDR3 amino acids: CASTKSASGYEQYF. The DNA for the CDR3 is TGTGCCAGCACGAAATCGGCTAGCGGTTACGAGCAGTACTTC. The chain uses TRBV6-5 and TRBJ2-5, with TRBD2 identical over 7 bases. Matching the DNA end better, TRBJ2-7 makes the J call doubtful. Germline V gives CDR1 MNHEY, CDR2 SVGAGI. This CDR3 comprises 14 residues.

The chain uses TRBV15 and TRBJ1-1; no clear D. Deletions cut 0 bases from V and 5 bases from J, with 10 bases between. This CDR3 spans 14 amino acids. Germline V lookup: CDR1 LNHNV, CDR2 YYDKDF (reference sequence). CDR3 sequence reads: CATSRDSLGTEAFF. In DNA form, the CDR3 reads TGTGCCACCAGCAGAGATTCACTAGGGACTGAAGCTTTCTTT.

The chain employs TRBV11-2 and TRBJ1-1; D remains unclear. V dropped 3 bases and J dropped 3 bases, with 2 bases sitting between them. The CDR3 length is 11 residues. Germline CDR1 SGHAT, CDR2 FQNNGV. CDR3 in DNA: TGTGCCAGCAGCTTCGACACTGAAGCTTTCTTT. This encodes CASSFDTEAFF. Variable domain in full (rest from reference TRBV11-2 and TRBJ1-1): EAGVAQSPRYKIIEKRQSVAFWCNPISGHATLYWYQQILGQGPKLLIQFQNNGVVDDSQLPKDRFSAERLKGVDSTLKIQPAKLEDSAVYLCASSFDTEAFFGQGTRLTVV.

The J gene is TRBJ1-2, the V gene TRBV20-1; D gene ambiguous. CDR3 length: 11 residues. Germline-derived CDR1 and CDR2 are DFQATT and SNEGSKA (reference sequence). V was trimmed by 6 bases and J by 5 bases, leaving 10 bases between them. CDR3 sequence reads: CSAREEYGYTF. In DNA form, the CDR3 reads TGCAGTGCCCGGGAGGAGTATGGCTACACCTTC.

This sequence joins TRBV5-1 and TRBJ2-5; weak D call: TRBD2 (5 bases). Per germline, CDR1 SGHRS and CDR2 YFSETQ. This CDR3 spans 13 amino acids. V was trimmed by 4 bases and J by 0 bases, leaving 7 bases between them. The CDR3 here is CASSGGNQETQYF. In nucleotides, the CDR3 is TGCGCCAGCAGCGGAGGCAACCAAGAGACCCAGTACTTC. Variable domain in full (rest from reference TRBV5-1 and TRBJ2-5): KAGVTQTPRYLIKTRGQQVTLSCSPISGHRSVSWYQQTPGQGLQFLFEYFSETQRNKGNFPGRFSGRQFSNSRSEMNVSTLELGDSALYLCASSGGNQETQYFGPGTRLLVL.

The rearrangement uses TRBV19 and TRBJ2-1; 14 bases line up with TRBD2. Unmatched junction bases numbered 14, after V lost 6 bases and J lost 10 bases. The germline V gene has CDR1 LNHDA and CDR2 SQIVND (reference sequence). The length of the CDR3 is 17 residues. The CDR3 protein is CASSHLRGTSGGLEQFF. CDR3 nucleotide sequence: TGTGCCAGTAGCCACCTCCGCGGGACTAGCGGGGGCTTGGAGCAGTTCTTC. The whole variable domain, remainder taken from reference TRBV19 and TRBJ2-1, is DGGITQSPKYLFRKEGQNVTLSCEQNLNHDAMYWYRQDPGQGLRLIYYSQIVNDFQKGDIAEGYSVSREKKESFPLTVTSAQKNPTAFYLCASSHLRGTSGGLEQFFGPGTRLTVL.

This sequence joins TRBV18 and TRBJ2-1, with D perhaps matching TRBD1 (5 bases). The ends were cut back, 8 bases at V and 0 bases at J, with 14 bases in the middle. The CDR3 sequence is 15 residues long. Germline loops: CDR1 KGHSH, CDR2 LQKENI. The DNA for the CDR3 is TGTGCCAGCCGGTCGGACACGAGCTCCTACAATGAGCAGTTCTTC. It encodes CASRSDTSSYNEQFF.

The chain combines TRBV7-2 with TRBJ2-2; TRBD1 might be the D (5 bases). The CDR3 extends over 14 amino acids. Germline-derived CDR1 and CDR2 are SGHTA and FQGNSA. Trimming took 7 bases from V and 7 from J, leaving 16 bases between them. The CDR3, as DNA: TGTGCCAGCACCTTCCAGGGTGGTGACGGGGAGCTGTTTTTT. Translating it yields CASTFQGGDGELFF.

This CDR3 is CASSLVAQAQETQYF. The CDR3 coding sequence is TGTGCCAGCAGCTTAGTTGCACAGGCGCAAGAGACCCAGTACTTC. This sequence joins TRBV7-2 and TRBJ2-5; D might be TRBD1 (5 bases). Trimming stripped 1 base from V and 2 bases from J, with 11 bases between. This CDR3 comprises 15 residues. The germline V gene encodes CDR1 SGHTA and CDR2 FQGNSA.

The J gene is TRBJ1-3, the V gene TRBV5-6; tentative D call: TRBD1 (6 bases). The V end was cut by 0 bases, the J end by 0 bases, with 10 bases between. The CDR3 runs to 16 residues. The germline V gene encodes CDR1 SGHDT and CDR2 YYEEEE. The CDR3 region is CASSLETGDSGNTIYF. CDR3 DNA sequence: TGTGCCAGCAGCTTGGAGACAGGAGACTCTGGAAACACCATATATTTT.

The chain combines TRBV10-3 with TRBJ2-1; TRBD1 aligns across 8 bases. The CDR3 has 15 residues. The ends lost 6 bases at V and 0 bases at J; junction bases unmatched: 4. From germline, CDR1 is ENHRY and CDR2 SYGVKD. This chain's CDR3 is CAIRDRDFSYNEQFF. CDR3 in DNA: TGTGCCATCAGGGACAGGGATTTCTCCTACAATGAGCAGTTCTTC.

The chain carries TRBV28 and TRBJ2-3, with 16 bases lining up with TRBD2. Trimming took 3 bases from V and 4 from J; bases not matched to a gene: 13. The CDR3 is made up of 20 amino acids. Germline CDR1 MDHEN, CDR2 SYDVKM. The CDR3 sequence is CASSFFPGTSGGASADTQYF. The DNA of the CDR3 is TGTGCCAGCAGTTTTTTCCCCGGGACTAGCGGGGGGGCGAGCGCAGATACGCAGTATTTT. Full variable domain (outside the CDR3, taken from reference TRBV28 and TRBJ2-3): DVKVTQSSRYLVKRTGEKVFLECVQDMDHENMFWYRQDPGLGLRLIYFSYDVKMKEKGDIPEGYSVSREKKERFSLILESASTNQTSMYLCASSFFPGTSGGASADTQYFGPGTRLTVL.

This clone appeared once. The rearrangement uses TRBV28 and TRBJ1-1; a possible D gene is TRBD1 (5 bases). The CDR3 loop spans 15 amino acids. V dropped 5 bases and J dropped 1 base, with 14 bases sitting between them. CDR1 and CDR2 (germline): MDHEN, SYDVKM. The CDR3 region is CASSPTGLRNTEAFF. The CDR3 DNA sequence: TGTGCCAGCAGTCCTACGGGACTCCGGAACACTGAAGCTTTCTTT.

The gene calls are TRBV9 and TRBJ1-1, with 7 bases aligning to TRBD1. The V segment lost 1 base and the J segment 0 bases; nucleotides outside the gene matches: 12. CDR3 size: 18 residues. Germline values: CDR1 SGDLS, CDR2 YYNGEE. This CDR3 is CASSVFPLGTVMNTEAFF. CDR3 sequence (DNA): TGTGCCAGCAGCGTATTCCCACTAGGGACAGTCATGAACACTGAAGCTTTCTTT.

This clone was seen a few times. The chain combines TRBV14 with TRBJ1-2, with D unclear. Trimming removed 0 bases at V and 8 bases at J, with 13 bases between. CDR3 length: 14 residues. Germline V gives CDR1 SGHDN, CDR2 FVKESK. The CDR3 protein is CASSQESGMSGYTF. The CDR3 bases are TGTGCCAGCAGCCAAGAATCCGGGATGTCGGGCTACACCTTC.

The chain combines TRBV4-2 with TRBJ2-1; 8 nucleotides align to TRBD2. This CDR3 spans 16 amino acids. V lost 0 bases, J lost 2 bases, and 3 bases stayed unmatched. Germline CDR1 LGHNA, CDR2 YNFKEQ. Here the CDR3 reads CASSQEPGGAYNEQFF. CDR3 nucleotides: TGTGCCAGCAGCCAAGAACCCGGGGGGGCCTACAATGAGCAGTTCTTC.

This sequence joins TRBV19 and TRBJ1-5; 7 bases map to TRBD1. The J segment lost 6 bases and the V segment lost 7 bases, leaving 9 bases of the junction unmatched. CDR1 is LNHDA, CDR2 SQIVND, per germline (reference sequence). This CDR3 contains 14 residues. In DNA, the CDR3 is TGTGCCAGTAACCAACCTGACAGGGTTCAGCCCCAGCATTTT. As protein: CASNQPDRVQPQHF.

This clone showed up just once. V and J are TRBV14 and TRBJ1-2, with 8 nucleotides matching TRBD1. The V and J ends lost 1 base and 8 bases, in that order; junction bases with no gene match: 9. The CDR3 sequence is 15 residues long. Per germline, CDR1 SGHDN and CDR2 FVKESK. The CDR3 sequence is CASSQVGRTGTGYTF. CDR3 nucleotide sequence: TGTGCCAGCAGCCAAGTGGGACGGACAGGGACCGGCTACACCTTC.

This chain links TRBV6-1 with TRBJ2-3, with 9 nucleotides matching TRBD2. The ends lost 2 bases at V and 8 bases at J; junction bases unmatched: 11. Germline loops: CDR1 MNHNS, CDR2 SASEGT. The CDR3 spans 16 residues. DNA of the CDR3: TGTGCCAGCAGTGAACCGGGCCAGCGGGGGGTAGGTACGCAGTATTTT. Its protein is CASSEPGQRGVGTQYF.

This chain links TRBV18 with TRBJ1-1; D perhaps matches TRBD1 (5 bases). The CDR3 totals 15 residues. Germline loops: CDR1 KGHSH, CDR2 LQKENI. Trimming removed 6 bases from V and 0 bases from J, with 14 bases in between. The CDR3 protein is CASSAETGVNTEAFF. CDR3 sequence (DNA): TGTGCCAGCTCCGCTGAAACAGGAGTGAACACTGAAGCTTTCTTT. The variable domain in full, completed from reference TRBV18 and TRBJ1-1, reads NAGVMQNPRHLVRRRGQEARLRCSPMKGHSHVYWYRQLPEEGLKFMVYLQKENIIDESGMPKERFSAEFPKEGPSILRIQQVVRGDSAAYFCASSAETGVNTEAFFGQGTRLTVV.

This clone was recorded once. The rearrangement uses TRBV7-2 and TRBJ2-7; 8 positions agree with TRBD1. With 5 bases clipped from V and 2 bases from J, the junction kept 11 bases outside the gene matches. CDR3 length: 16 residues. The germline gives CDR1 SGHTA, CDR2 FQGNSA. The CDR3, as DNA: TGTGCCAGCAGCCTGGTAAGCGGACAGGGACCCTACGAGCAGTACTTC. It yields the protein CASSLVSGQGPYEQYF.

V usage is TRBV5-1 and J usage is TRBJ2-1; perhaps TRBD2 as D (5 bases). The CDR3 has 14 residues. Germline lookup yields CDR1 SGHRS and CDR2 YFSETQ. V was shortened by 5 bases and J by 4 bases, with 13 bases between the two germline ends. CDR3: CASREGTGYNEQFF. The CDR3 DNA sequence: TGCGCCAGCAGAGAGGGTACGGGTTACAATGAGCAGTTCTTC.

This chain links TRBV11-3 with TRBJ2-3; no firm D call. Germline CDR1 is SGHNT and CDR2 is YENEEA. The CDR3 length is 16 residues. The V and J ends lost 1 base and 2 bases respectively, with 13 bases between them. DNA for the CDR3: TGTGCCAGCAGCTTAGGGGCTGTACAACTCACAGATACGCAGTATTTT. This encodes CASSLGAVQLTDTQYF.

Of note for this clone: Different DNA sequences within this sample yield the same CDR3. The rearrangement links TRBV29-1 to TRBJ1-5; 8 positions match TRBD1. The J segment lost 7 bases and the V segment lost 4 bases, leaving 6 bases of the junction unmatched. The CDR3 totals 13 residues. Germline V lookup: CDR1 SQVTM, CDR2 ANQGSEA. As DNA, the CDR3 is TGCAGCGTTGGACAGGGGCTGAGGCAGCCCCAGCATTTT. The encoded protein is CSVGQGLRQPQHF.

The rearrangement links TRBV7-6 to TRBJ1-1; D is unresolved. This CDR3 comprises 14 residues. CDR1 and CDR2 (germline): SGHVS, FNYEAQ. Deletions cut 5 bases from V and 4 bases from J, with 14 bases between. The CDR3 is CASSPAGYGTEAFF. DNA of the CDR3: TGTGCCAGCAGCCCCGCCGGGTATGGCACTGAAGCTTTCTTT.